These 2 T cell receptor beta chains were all obtained from the same sample, sequenced in a study of CD8 T cells in ankylosing spondylitis. MiXCR was run by TCRdb on the 5' RACE reads, yielding one entry per CDR3 protein. Here the sample spans about 250,000 distinct CDR3 sequences, about 24% being singletons. Sequenced sample: blood, either unsorted or a sorted T cell fraction (not recorded which). The receptor set was obtained from a male donor with ankylosing spondylitis or in good health (not recorded which).

Only a few counts were recorded for this clonotype. The chain links TRBV12-3 or TRBV12-4 to TRBJ2-5; 7 positions agree with TRBD1. The V gene end was trimmed by 8 bases and the J gene end by 3 bases; junction bases not matched to a gene: 9. This CDR3 spans 14 amino acids. As DNA, the CDR3 is TGTGCCAGCGGGGCCCGACAGGGTAAAGAGACCCAGTACTTC. This codes for CASGARQGKETQYF.

The table lists this clonotype with a few counts. V is TRBV20-1 and J is TRBJ2-1; 12 bases agree with TRBD2. This CDR3 comprises 16 residues. CDR1 and CDR2 from the germline V gene are DFQATT and SNEGSKA (reference sequence). With V trimmed by 1 base and J by 6 bases, 7 bases remained unmatched. This CDR3 reads CSARGVLAGGPNEQFF. CDR3 nucleotide sequence: TGCAGTGCTAGAGGCGTTCTAGCGGGGGGGCCCAATGAGCAGTTCTTC.